This record covers a single T cell receptor (beta chain). This sample is part of a study of cytomegalovirus exposure and HLA in healthy donors. PCR was performed using 60 Vbeta and 13 Jbeta primers. In the authors' workflow: There were tens of millions of unique TCR beta chains by a later count, and 10 million to 12 million of them were shared. The table came from immunoSEQ multiplex PCR; TCRdb's copy has only in-frame clones and leaves some out. V, J and clone size were drawn from that table, and D and trimming were deduced from the DNA. In the table there are around 100,000 clones, approximately 80% of which are singletons. Germline V gene data show CDR1 as LNHNV and CDR2 as YYDKDF (reference sequence). The CDR3 is made up of 18 amino acids. The V and J ends lost 5 bases and 4 bases, in that order; junction bases with no gene match: 8.

This chain joins TRBV15 and TRBJ2-2; 15 bases are shared with TRBD2. Input material: PBMCs. The receptor was isolated from a woman aged 30 to 39 in good health and CMV-seronegative. This chain's CDR3 is CATSQGLAGGRRTGELFF. The CDR3 nucleotides read TGTGCCACCAGCCAGGGACTAGCGGGGGGCCGGCGCACCGGGGAGCTGTTTTTT.